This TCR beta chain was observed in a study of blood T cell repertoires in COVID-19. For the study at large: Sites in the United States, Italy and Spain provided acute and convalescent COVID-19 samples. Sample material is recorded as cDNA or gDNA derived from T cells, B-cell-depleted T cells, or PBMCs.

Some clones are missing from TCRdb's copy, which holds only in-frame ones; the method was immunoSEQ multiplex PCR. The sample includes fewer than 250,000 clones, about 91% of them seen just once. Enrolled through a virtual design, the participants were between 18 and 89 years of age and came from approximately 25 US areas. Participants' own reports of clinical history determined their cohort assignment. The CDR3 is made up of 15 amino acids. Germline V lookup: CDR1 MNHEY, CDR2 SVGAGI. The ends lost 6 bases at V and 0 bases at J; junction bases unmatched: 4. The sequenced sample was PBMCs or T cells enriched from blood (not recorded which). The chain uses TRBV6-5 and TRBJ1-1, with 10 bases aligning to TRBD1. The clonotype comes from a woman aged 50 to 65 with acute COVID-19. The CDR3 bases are TGTGCCAGCAGCGGACAGGGGGGGATGAACACTGAAGCTTTCTTT. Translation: CASSGQGGMNTEAFF.